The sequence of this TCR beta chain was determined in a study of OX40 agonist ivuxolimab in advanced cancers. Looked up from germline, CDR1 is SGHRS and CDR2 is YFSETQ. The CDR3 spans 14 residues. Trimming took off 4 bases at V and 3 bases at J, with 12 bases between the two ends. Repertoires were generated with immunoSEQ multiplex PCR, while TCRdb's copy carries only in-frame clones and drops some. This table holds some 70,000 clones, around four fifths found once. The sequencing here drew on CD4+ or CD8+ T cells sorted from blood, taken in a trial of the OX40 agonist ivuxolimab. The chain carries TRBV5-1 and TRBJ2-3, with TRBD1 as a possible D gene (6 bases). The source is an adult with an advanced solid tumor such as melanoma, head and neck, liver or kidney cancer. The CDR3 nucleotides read TGCGCCAGCAGCATAGGACAGTTGACAGATACGCAGTATTTT. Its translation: CASSIGQLTDTQYF.